The clone carrying this T cell receptor beta chain was detected many times. The antigen remains undetermined. The germline CDR1 and CDR2 sequences are DFQATT and SNEGSKA (reference sequence). The CDR3 length is 13 residues. V was clipped by 6 bases and J by 2 bases; unmatched bases: 7. These data originate in a study of CD8 T cells in ankylosing spondylitis. TCRdb used MiXCR to reprocess the 5' RACE reads, holding one entry per CDR3 protein. The repertoire holds roughly 490,000 distinct CDR3 sequences, roughly 5.2% seen once, with around 3.5% in the top ten. Whole-study findings and limits: There was a TCR beta motif, made of several highly homologous variants, that appeared characteristic of ankylosing spondylitis blood. The study looked at matched synovial fluid samples from ankylosing spondylitis patients. Disease-linked clones were reported to be significantly enriched there. In peripheral blood, disease-linked CD8+ clones occurred at relatively low frequencies. Certain motif variants had earlier appeared in reactive arthritis synovial fluid and blood.

Sample: blood, either unsorted or a sorted T cell fraction (not recorded which). The sequence came from a male donor with ankylosing spondylitis. The gene calls are TRBV20-1 and TRBJ2-7, with 7 nucleotides matching TRBD2. Written as DNA, the CDR3 is TGCAGTGCCCGCTCTAGCGGAGCCTACGAGCAGTACTTC. It yields the protein CSARSSGAYEQYF.